This passage covers 29 T cell receptor beta chains from one sample sequenced in a study of graft-versus-host responses after intestinal transplantation. Produced via immunoSEQ multiplex PCR; TCRdb's table is partial and in-frame only. The sample lists tens of thousands of clones; approximately 90% were seen once. Source: PBMCs, taken 26 days after transplant. These receptors came from a human patient who received an intestinal transplant, so some T cells may come from the graft donor.

This chain joins TRBV15 and TRBJ1-1, with D maybe TRBD1 (5 bases). This CDR3 is 16 amino acids long. The germline V gene has CDR1 LNHNV and CDR2 YYDKDF (reference sequence). Deletions cut 0 bases from V and 0 bases from J, with 11 bases between. The CDR3 sequence: CATSRDRAGLNTEAFF. DNA of the CDR3: TGTGCCACCAGCAGAGATCGGGCAGGGTTGAACACTGAAGCTTTCTTT.

The chain combines TRBV28 with TRBJ2-5; D is possibly TRBD2 (6 bases). The CDR3 is 15 amino acids. The V gene's germline CDR1 is MDHEN and CDR2 SYDVKM. V was shortened by 6 bases and J by 1 base, with 15 bases between the two germline ends. In DNA form, the CDR3 reads TGTGCCAGCAGGTTCTGGAGGGACGGCCAAGAGACCCAGTACTTC. Its translation is CASRFWRDGQETQYF.

This chain links TRBV6-6 with TRBJ2-1; D not certain. Germline-derived CDR1 and CDR2 are MNHNY and SVGAGI (reference sequence). The CDR3 covers 15 residues. V was shortened by 2 bases and J by 8 bases, with 16 bases between the two germline ends. CDR3: CASSYEADVRDEQFF. CDR3 nucleotide sequence: TGTGCCAGCAGTTACGAGGCGGATGTTCGGGATGAGCAGTTCTTC.

The J gene is TRBJ1-1, the V gene TRBV6-1; possible D gene TRBD1, 6 bases. V was shortened by 7 bases and J by 4 bases, with 19 bases between the two germline ends. This CDR3 spans 15 amino acids. Per germline, CDR1 MNHNS and CDR2 SASEGT. As DNA, the CDR3 is TGTGCCAGCATAACAGGGACCGAAGTGACCACTGAAGCTTTCTTT. As protein: CASITGTEVTTEAFF.

This clone appeared once. The rearrangement uses TRBV10-2 and TRBJ1-5; 11 bases are a match to TRBD1. Germline CDR1 WSHSY, CDR2 SAAADI. J gave up 7 bases and V 4 bases, and 9 bases lay outside the gene matches. The CDR3 has 16 residues. The CDR3 loop reads CASSARTGGDLQPQHF. As DNA, the CDR3 is TGCGCCAGCAGTGCCCGGACAGGGGGCGATTTGCAGCCCCAGCATTTT.

J is TRBJ2-7 and V is TRBV11-2, with 7 bases matching TRBD2. V lost 2 bases, J lost 0 bases, and 13 bases stayed unmatched. Germline loops: CDR1 SGHAT, CDR2 FQNNGV. The CDR3 totals 18 residues. The CDR3 region is CASSLSLGGTYTSYEQYF. Written as DNA, the CDR3 is TGTGCCAGCAGCTTAAGTTTGGGGGGGACTTACACCTCCTACGAGCAGTACTTC.

For this clone: An end of the junction does not agree with germline; a read error may underlie this. The J gene is TRBJ1-1, the V gene TRBV7-3; D is undetermined. The CDR3 contains 13 residues. CDR1 is SGHTA, CDR2 FQGTGA, per germline. CDR3: CASSPSAGWEVVF. CDR3 bases: TGTGCCAGCAGCCCCTCGGCGGGGTGGGAAGTGGTCTTT. Full variable domain (rest looked up from reference TRBV7-3 and TRBJ1-1): GAGVSQTPSNKVTEKGKYVELRCDPISGHTALYWYRQSLGQGPEFLIYFQGTGAADDSGLPNDRFFAVRPEGSVSTLKIQRTERGDSAVYLCASSPSAGWEVVFGQGTRLTVV.

V gene TRBV10-2 combines with J gene TRBJ2-2; D ambiguous. Germline V CDR1 and CDR2: WSHSY, SAAADI. This CDR3 spans 15 amino acids. V was trimmed by 9 bases and J by 3 bases, leaving 17 bases between them. In nucleotides, the CDR3 is TGCGCCAGTCATTTAGTACTGGTTCACACCGGGGAGCTGTTTTTT. It yields the protein CASHLVLVHTGELFF.

V is TRBV27 and J is TRBJ2-2; maybe TRBD2 (5 bases). V dropped 5 bases and J dropped 5 bases, with 15 bases sitting between them. The CDR3 spans 15 residues. The germline CDR1 and CDR2 sequences are MNHEY and SMNVEV (reference sequence). As DNA, the CDR3 is TGTGCCAGCAGTCCAACGGGGTCAAAGACCGGGGAGCTGTTTTTT. Protein: CASSPTGSKTGELFF.

This chain joins TRBV6-5 and TRBJ1-2; the D gene is possibly TRBD1 (5 bases). CDR1 is MNHEY and CDR2 is SVGAGI in the germline V gene. Trimming removed 0 bases from V and 8 bases from J, with 13 bases in between. The CDR3 sequence is 14 residues long. CDR3 coding DNA: TGTGCCAGCAGTTACTCGCGGGACCTCGGCGGCTACACCTTC. It yields the protein CASSYSRDLGGYTF.

This chain connects TRBV28 to TRBJ2-5; D possibly corresponds to TRBD1 (6 bases). V was pared by 4 bases and J by 3 bases, with 21 bases between. The germline CDR1 and CDR2 sequences are MDHEN and SYDVKM. The CDR3 is made up of 17 amino acids. CDR3 DNA sequence: TGTGCCAGCAGTTCTATCGTCAGGGACATGGCTGAAGAGACCCAGTACTTC. The encoded protein is CASSSIVRDMAEETQYF.

The chain employs TRBV19 and TRBJ1-2, with D tentatively TRBD1 (5 bases). Germline V gene data show CDR1 as LNHDA and CDR2 as SQIVND (reference sequence). Trimming left V 4 bases short and J 5 bases short, with 11 bases between. This CDR3 is built from 13 residues. The CDR3 coding sequence is TGTGCCAGTAGTACTCTGGGGCGATATGGCTACACCTTC. Translating gives CASSTLGRYGYTF.

The chain uses TRBV6-1 and TRBJ1-2; possibly TRBD1 for D (6 bases). Germline V CDR1 and CDR2: MNHNS, SASEGT. The V end lost 6 bases, the J end lost 3 bases, and 14 bases lay between the germline ends. CDR3 length: 14 residues. In nucleotides, the CDR3 is TGTGCCAGCAGCGAGGACAGCAGGCACTATGGCTACACCTTC. Translating it yields CASSEDSRHYGYTF.

This chain links TRBV6-5 with TRBJ2-1, with 8 bases lining up with TRBD2. The CDR3 length is 16 residues. J gave up 5 bases and V 0 bases, and 6 bases lay outside the gene matches. In germline, CDR1 is MNHEY, CDR2 SVGAGI. The CDR3 region is CASSYSLTGGNNEQFF. The CDR3 coding sequence is TGTGCCAGCAGTTACTCTTTGACGGGAGGGAACAATGAGCAGTTCTTC.

This chain links TRBV9 with TRBJ2-1; D is perhaps TRBD2 (7 bases). V was shortened by 0 bases and J by 5 bases, with 15 bases between the two germline ends. CDR3 length equals 16 residues. In germline, CDR1 is SGDLS, CDR2 YYNGEE. CDR3 nucleotide sequence: TGTGCCAGCAGCGTAGGGGGGCGGGGGCCGAACAATGAGCAGTTCTTC. This encodes CASSVGGRGPNNEQFF.

The chain carries TRBV2 and TRBJ2-1, with 10 bases matching TRBD1. CDR1 and CDR2 (germline): SNHLY, FYNNEI. This CDR3 spans 13 amino acids. Trimming cost V 6 bases and J 6 bases; bases outside gene matches: 2. CDR3 nucleotide sequence: TGTGCCAGCAGCTGGACAGGGGGCAATGAGCAGTTCTTC. Residues: CASSWTGGNEQFF.

This clone has a handful of counts. The chain carries TRBV9 and TRBJ1-1; D remains ambiguous. This CDR3 is built from 15 residues. V lost 0 bases, J lost 4 bases, and 13 bases lay in between. In germline, CDR1 is SGDLS, CDR2 YYNGEE. CDR3 nucleotide sequence: TGTGCCAGCAGCGTAGCGGCTCAGCGGGGCACTGAAGCTTTCTTT. This codes for CASSVAAQRGTEAFF.

This clone came up once. This chain joins TRBV5-4 and TRBJ2-1, with 8 bases matching TRBD2. CDR1 SGHNT and CDR2 YYREEE come from the germline V gene (reference sequence). This CDR3 is 13 amino acids long. CDR3 DNA: TGTGCTATCGAGCGGGGGACTTACAATGAGCAGTTCTTC. Its protein is CAIERGTYNEQFF.

This clone was seen more than once but under ten times. The gene calls are TRBV19 and TRBJ1-6; D uncertain. Deletions cut 8 bases from V and 5 bases from J, with 13 bases between. The germline V gene has CDR1 LNHDA and CDR2 SQIVND (reference sequence). This CDR3 has 14 amino acids. The CDR3 coding sequence is TGTGCCAGTCGAGAAGTCGCGGATAATTCACCCCTCCACTTT. This translates into CASREVADNSPLHF.

The chain has TRBV6-6 and TRBJ1-4; unclear D gene. CDR1 MNHNY and CDR2 SVGAGI come from the germline V gene (reference sequence). The CDR3 contains 15 residues. V was trimmed by 2 bases and J by 3 bases, leaving 10 bases between them. The CDR3 nucleotides read TGTGCCAGCAGTTACCGGGAAGGGTCTAATGAAAAACTGTTTTTT. Translated: CASSYREGSNEKLFF.

The chain recombines TRBV5-1 with TRBJ2-3; D call uncertain. This CDR3 has 12 amino acids. The germline V gene has CDR1 SGHRS and CDR2 YFSETQ. V dropped 1 base and J dropped 4 bases, with 4 bases sitting between them. The CDR3 sequence is CASSLNSDTQYF. CDR3 in DNA: TGCGCCAGCAGCTTGAACTCAGATACGCAGTATTTT.

This clone was seen a handful of times. This chain uses TRBV5-4 with TRBJ1-1, with D possibly being TRBD1 (6 bases). The germline V gene encodes CDR1 SGHNT and CDR2 YYREEE (reference sequence). This CDR3 spans 13 amino acids. V was cut by 1 base and J by 8 bases, with 12 bases left in between. The DNA of the CDR3 is TGTGCCAGCAGCTTGCAGGGGACGGGAGAAGCTTTCTTT. As protein: CASSLQGTGEAFF.

The V call is TRBV6-1, the J call TRBJ1-4, with 7 bases lining up with TRBD1. The CDR3 totals 14 residues. Germline-derived CDR1 and CDR2 are MNHNS and SASEGT. V lost 6 bases to trimming and J lost 4 bases; unmatched junction nucleotides: 5. CDR3 residues: CASRPGQSNEKLFF. In DNA form, the CDR3 reads TGTGCCAGCAGACCGGGACAGAGTAATGAAAAACTGTTTTTT.

V usage is TRBV7-9 and J usage is TRBJ2-6, with D possibly matching TRBD1 (5 bases). The CDR3 totals 14 residues. The germline V gene has CDR1 SEHNR and CDR2 FQNEAQ (reference sequence). V lost 6 bases to trimming and J lost 3 bases, with 9 bases between them. CDR3 in DNA: TGTGCCAGCAGGTCAGGGCGTGGGGCCAACGTCCTGACTTTC. Its protein is CASRSGRGANVLTF.

This chain links TRBV5-6 with TRBJ2-3; 9 positions match TRBD1. This CDR3 has 14 residues. Germline lookup yields CDR1 SGHDT and CDR2 YYEEEE. Trimming removed 3 bases from V and 3 bases from J; junction bases left unmatched: 2. CDR3 protein: CASSSGQGTDTQYF. The CDR3 nucleotides read TGTGCCAGCAGCTCGGGACAGGGAACAGATACGCAGTATTTT.

V usage is TRBV29-1 and J usage is TRBJ2-1, with 11 bases aligning to TRBD1. Germline trimming cut 5 bases from V and 1 base from J; bases unmatched to any gene: 7. The CDR3 runs 16 residues. Germline loops: CDR1 SQVTM, CDR2 ANQGSEA. DNA for the CDR3: TGCAGCGTTAAAGGAGGACAGGGGGCGTCCTACAATGAGCAGTTCTTC. It encodes CSVKGGQGASYNEQFF.

This clone has a single count. CDR3 loop: CASSSKRETEAFF. For the CDR3, the DNA is TGCGCCAGCAGCTCAAAGAGGGAGACTGAAGCTTTCTTT. The chain carries TRBV4-1 and TRBJ1-1; D ambiguous. Per the germline V gene, CDR1 is MGHRA and CDR2 is YSYEKL. Trimming took 5 bases from V and 5 from J, leaving 12 bases between them. This CDR3 contains 13 residues.

The chain links TRBV11-3 to TRBJ2-3; D is possibly TRBD2 (5 bases). The V and J ends lost 3 bases and 3 bases respectively, with 10 bases between them. This CDR3 spans 14 amino acids. CDR1 and CDR2 (germline): SGHNT, YENEEA. CDR3 amino acids: CASSFGVGTDTQYF. The DNA for the CDR3 is TGTGCCAGCAGCTTCGGGGTGGGAACAGATACGCAGTATTTT.

This chain uses TRBV29-1 with TRBJ1-1, with D uncertain. V shed 1 base and J shed 0 bases, with 9 bases lying between them. CDR1 and CDR2 (germline): SQVTM, ANQGSEA. CDR3 length: 14 amino acids. CDR3 sequence reads: CSVEGPGMNTEAFF. In nucleotides, the CDR3 is TGCAGCGTTGAAGGGCCAGGTATGAACACTGAAGCTTTCTTT. Using reference TRBV29-1 and TRBJ1-1 for the parts outside the CDR3, the full variable domain is SAVISQKPSRDICQRGTSLTIQCQVDSQVTMMFWYRQQPGQSLTLIATANQGSEATYESGFVIDKFPISRPNLTFSTLTVSNMSPEDSSIYLCSVEGPGMNTEAFFGQGTRLTVV.